Sequencing of this TCR beta chain was carried out in a study of blood T cell repertoires in COVID-19. Study background: From the United States, Italy and Spain came samples of acute and convalescent COVID-19. In each case, the material was cDNA or gDNA derived from T cells, B-cell-depleted T cells, or PBMCs.

Methods used by the authors: Quantification of nucleated cells was approximated via reference gene primer amplification. Generated by immunoSEQ multiplex PCR, the TCRdb table keeps only in-frame clones and is missing some. The V and J calls and clone size were taken over from that table, and D and trimming were inferred from the DNA. The sample lists roughly 66,000 clones, 90% to 95% occurring once. Trimming took off 1 base at V and 1 base at J, with 5 bases between the two ends. This CDR3 spans 13 amino acids. CDR1 and CDR2 (germline): SGDLS, YYNGEE. The V gene is TRBV9, the J gene TRBJ1-1; D ambiguous. This clonotype originated in a human donor in a cohort sampled during active COVID-19. Sequences were obtained from peripheral blood. The chain's CDR3 is CASSVLGNTEAFF. The CDR3 DNA sequence: TGTGCCAGCAGCGTACTCGGGAACACTGAAGCTTTCTTT.